What follows are 2 T cell receptor beta chains derived from one specimen sequenced in a study of T-cell memory formation after mild COVID-19 (dated by TCRdb to about 2021). Library method: 5' RACE. The sequencing machine was an Illumina NovaSeq 6000. The public sequencing data were trimmed at Q25 with fastp and processed into clonotypes with MiXCR by TCRdb, which kept only in-frame beta chains. A single entry per CDR3 protein holds the most common genes and DNA from its merged rows. The sample includes just over 300,000 distinct CDR3 sequences, with roughly a fifth observed a single time. The ten biggest clones cover roughly 20% of the sample. Source material: PBMCs or a T cell subset sorted from them (not recorded which). These receptors originate from a man between 18 and 35 years old who had mild COVID-19 (a few samples of this study predate the infection). The sample titles of this study are shuffled in the database, so cell type and time point are left out; the donor was told from shared clones.

The gene calls are TRBV14 and TRBJ2-4; 9 bases are shared with TRBD1. V shed 4 bases and J 12 bases; nucleotides not matched to a gene: 7. Looked up from germline, CDR1 is SGHDN and CDR2 is FVKESK. This CDR3 contains 13 residues. In nucleotides, the CDR3 is TGTGCCAGCAGCCCCGGGACAGGGAGTGATCAGTACTTC. It translates to CASSPGTGSDQYF.

This clonotype was detected only a few times. Germline is not matched at one junction end, which may reflect a read error. The V and J genes are TRBV5-1 and TRBJ2-2; 11 bases match TRBD2. Germline lookup yields CDR1 SGHRS and CDR2 YFSETQ. The CDR3 has 16 amino acids. CDR3 sequence reads: CASSLTSGGYTGELVF. As DNA, the CDR3 is TGCGCCAGCAGCCTTACTAGCGGGGGTTACACCGGGGAGCTGGTTTTT.